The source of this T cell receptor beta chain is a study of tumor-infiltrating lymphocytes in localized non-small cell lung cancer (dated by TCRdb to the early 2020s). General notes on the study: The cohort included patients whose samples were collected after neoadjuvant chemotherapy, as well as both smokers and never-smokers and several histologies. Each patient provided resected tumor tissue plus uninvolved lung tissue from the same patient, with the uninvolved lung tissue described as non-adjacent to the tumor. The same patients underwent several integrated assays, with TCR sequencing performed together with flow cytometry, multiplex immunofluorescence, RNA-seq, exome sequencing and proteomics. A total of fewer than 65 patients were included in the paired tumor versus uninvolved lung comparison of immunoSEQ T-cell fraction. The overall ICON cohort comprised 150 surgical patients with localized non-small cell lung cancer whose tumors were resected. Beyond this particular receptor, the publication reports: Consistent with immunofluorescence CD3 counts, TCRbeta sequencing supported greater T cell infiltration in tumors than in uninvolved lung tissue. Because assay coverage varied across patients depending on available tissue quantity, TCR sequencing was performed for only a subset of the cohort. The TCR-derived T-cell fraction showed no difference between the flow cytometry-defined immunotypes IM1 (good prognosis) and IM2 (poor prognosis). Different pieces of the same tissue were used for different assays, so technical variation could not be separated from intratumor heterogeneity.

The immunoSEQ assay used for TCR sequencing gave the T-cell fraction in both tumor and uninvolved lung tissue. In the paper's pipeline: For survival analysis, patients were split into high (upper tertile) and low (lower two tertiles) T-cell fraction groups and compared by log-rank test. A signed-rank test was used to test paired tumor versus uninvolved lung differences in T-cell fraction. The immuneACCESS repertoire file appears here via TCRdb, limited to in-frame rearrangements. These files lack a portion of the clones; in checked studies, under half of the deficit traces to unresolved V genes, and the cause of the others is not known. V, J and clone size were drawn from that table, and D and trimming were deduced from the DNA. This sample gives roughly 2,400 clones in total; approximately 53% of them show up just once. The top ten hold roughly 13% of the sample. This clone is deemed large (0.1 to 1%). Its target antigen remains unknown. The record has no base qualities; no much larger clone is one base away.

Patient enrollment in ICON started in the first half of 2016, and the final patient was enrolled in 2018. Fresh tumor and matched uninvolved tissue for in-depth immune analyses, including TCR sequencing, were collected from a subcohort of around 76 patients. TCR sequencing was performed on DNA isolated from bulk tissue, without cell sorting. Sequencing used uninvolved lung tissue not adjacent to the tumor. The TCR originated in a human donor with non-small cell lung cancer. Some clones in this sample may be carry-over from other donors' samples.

The CDR3 reads CASSMTGDAGELFF. DNA sequence: TGTGCCAGCAGCATGACAGGGGACGCCGGGGAGCTGTTTTTT. The chain couples TRBV5-5 to TRBJ2-2, with TRBD1 identical over 8 junction bases. Taken from cysteine to phenylalanine, the CDR3 has 14 residues. This entry keeps only the CDR3 DNA: 42 bases, framed from base 1. CDR1 and CDR2 were assigned from the germline V gene (reference sequence) as SGHKS and YYEKEE. V is pruned by 4 bases and J by 6 bases, leaving 5 bases of the junction without a gene match.